A selection of T cell receptor beta chains follows, all from one sample in a study of cytomegalovirus exposure and HLA in healthy donors. TCRdb's table, derived via immunoSEQ multiplex PCR, lists solely in-frame clones and lacks some. Of 60,000 to 90,000 clones in the sample, roughly 64% were seen once. Sequenced material: PBMCs. The receptor set was obtained from a man aged 40-49 years in good health and CMV-seropositive. The CDR3 runs from the conserved cysteine through the conserved F or W. The D gene is left open where the match is weak. Clone size, where shown, is once, few, many, or a class for clones that have expanded.

abundance	j_gene	v_gene	d_gene	CDR3aa	CDR3nt
few	TRBJ2-1	TRBV6-4	TRBD2	CASSEASGEIHNEQFF	TGTGCCAGCAGTGAGGCTAGCGGGGAGATTCACAATGAGCAGTTCTTC
NA	TRBJ2-1	TRBV5-1	NA	CASSFLDKGEQFF	TGCGCCAGCAGCTTCCTGGACAAGGGCGAGCAGTTCTTC
NA	TRBJ2-7	TRBV30	TRBD1	CAWSVGQGPGYEQYF	TGTGCCTGGAGTGTGGGACAGGGTCCAGGCTACGAGCAGTACTTC
few	TRBJ2-1	TRBV28	TRBD2	CASSPSLAGGYNEQFF	TGTGCCAGCAGTCCCTCCCTAGCGGGAGGCTACAATGAGCAGTTCTTC
NA	TRBJ1-1	TRBV2	TRBD1	CASNRQGLDTEAFF	TGTGCCAGCAACCGACAGGGGTTAGACACTGAAGCTTTCTTT
NA	TRBJ1-1	TRBV4-1	NA	CASSQGLELEAFF	TGCGCCAGCAGCCAAGGACTAGAGCTTGAAGCTTTCTTT
NA	TRBJ2-1	TRBV6-6	NA	CASSYNIEQFF	TGTGCCAGCAGTTACAATATCGAGCAGTTCTTC
NA	TRBJ1-1	TRBV9	NA	CASSVGGGSTEAFF	TGTGCCAGCAGCGTAGGGGGGGGAAGCACTGAAGCTTTCTTT
NA	TRBJ1-1	TRBV7-3	TRBD1	CASSFDRGGEAFF	TGTGCCAGCAGCTTCGACAGGGGAGGTGAAGCTTTCTTT
once	TRBJ2-3	TRBV30	TRBD1	CAWSAGTGEVDTQYF	TGTGCCTGGAGTGCCGGGACAGGGGAGGTAGATACGCAGTATTTT
NA	TRBJ1-1	TRBV18	TRBD1	CASSQNLPGQGNTEAFF	TGTGCCAGCTCACAAAACTTACCCGGACAGGGCAACACTGAAGCTTTCTTT
few	TRBJ2-4	TRBV6-6	TRBD2	CASSRLAGDKNIQYF	TGTGCCAGCAGCCGCTTAGCGGGGGACAAAAACATTCAGTACTTC
few	TRBJ1-5	TRBV9	NA	CASNPGGSNQPQHF	TGTGCCAGCAATCCGGGGGGTAGCAATCAGCCCCAGCATTTT
few	TRBJ2-2	TRBV6-5	TRBD1	CASSPGTGGTGELFF	TGTGCCAGCAGCCCCGGGACAGGGGGTACCGGGGAGCTGTTTTTT
NA	TRBJ2-1	TRBV30	NA	CAWSVIRGYEQFF	TGTGCCTGGAGTGTAATTCGGGGGTATGAGCAGTTCTTC
NA	TRBJ2-7	TRBV6-1	TRBD1	CASSVGQGEFYYEQYF	TGTGCCAGCAGTGTGGGACAGGGTGAATTCTACTACGAGCAGTACTTC
NA	TRBJ2-2	TRBV7-2	NA	CASSLVRVTGELFF	TGTGCCAGCAGCTTAGTCCGGGTTACCGGGGAGCTGTTTTTT
NA	TRBJ1-1	TRBV19	NA	CASRGGNTEAFF	TGTGCCAGCCGGGGGGGGAACACTGAAGCTTTCTTT
NA	TRBJ1-1	TRBV29-1	NA	CSVAQSNTEAFF	TGCAGCGTTGCCCAGTCGAACACTGAAGCTTTCTTT
NA	TRBJ1-1	TRBV28	NA	CASSLWGGGQVGTEAFF	TGTGCCAGCAGTTTATGGGGCGGGGGGCAGGTAGGCACTGAAGCTTTCTTT
NA	TRBJ1-4	TRBV5-1	NA	CASSPTSGVGEKLFF	TGCGCCAGCAGCCCGACGTCCGGGGTCGGTGAAAAACTGTTTTTT
NA	TRBJ2-5	TRBV11-2	NA	CASSLDPGVEGTQYF	TGTGCCAGCAGCTTAGATCCGGGGGTGGAGGGGACCCAGTACTTC
few	TRBJ2-3	TRBV29-1	TRBD1	CSVDWDRGTDTQYF	TGCAGCGTTGATTGGGACAGGGGCACAGATACGCAGTATTTT
once	TRBJ2-1	TRBV6-5	TRBD2	CASKIGLAHNEQFF	TGTGCCAGCAAGATCGGACTAGCCCACAATGAGCAGTTCTTC
NA	TRBJ1-5	TRBV29-1	TRBD1	CSVADRANQPQHF	TGCAGCGTTGCGGACAGGGCAAATCAGCCCCAGCATTTT
NA	TRBJ1-2	TRBV4-2	TRBD1	CASSQHGQDNGYTF	TGTGCCAGCAGCCAACATGGACAGGATAATGGCTACACCTTC
few	TRBJ1-2	TRBV7-8	NA	CASSPRREDGYTF	TGTGCCAGCAGCCCCCGCAGGGAGGATGGCTACACCTTC
NA	TRBJ1-1	TRBV11-3	NA	CASSSGGGTEAFF	TGTGCCAGCAGCTCCGGGGGAGGCACTGAAGCTTTCTTT
NA	TRBJ2-5	TRBV7-2	TRBD1	CASSPNTGVETQYF	TGTGCCAGCAGCCCTAATACAGGGGTGGAGACCCAGTACTTC
once	TRBJ2-7	TRBV11-3	NA	CASRVLSGGGYEQYF	TGTGCCAGCAGGGTTTTGTCAGGGGGAGGATACGAGCAGTACTTC
NA	TRBJ1-1	TRBV6-5	NA	CASSPRGAANTEAFF	TGTGCCAGCAGCCCCCGGGGGGCCGCAAACACTGAAGCTTTCTTT
NA	TRBJ1-1	TRBV7-3	NA	CASSISSGTEAFF	TGTGCCAGCAGCATTTCATCAGGTACTGAAGCTTTCTTT
NA	TRBJ2-5	TRBV9	NA	CASSPGTRLYQETQYF	TGTGCCAGCAGCCCCGGGACTCGGTTGTACCAAGAGACCCAGTACTTC
NA	TRBJ1-4	TRBV23-1	TRBD1	CASSPSDCRDRDEKLFF	TGCGCCAGCAGTCCATCCGATTGCCGGGACAGGGATGAAAAACTGTTTTTT
NA	TRBJ1-1	TRBV9	NA	CASSVSQQGEAFF	TGTGCCAGCAGCGTAAGCCAACAGGGAGAAGCTTTCTTT
NA	TRBJ2-3	TRBV2	NA	CASSQTGDTQYF	TGTGCCAGCAGCCAGACAGGTGATACGCAGTATTTT
few	TRBJ1-1	TRBV29-1	NA	CSVGLGAGAEAFF	TGCAGCGTTGGACTGGGAGCAGGCGCTGAAGCTTTCTTT
NA	TRBJ1-5	TRBV28	TRBD1	CASRRTTWGQGGWVQPQHF	TGTGCCAGCAGACGTACCACCTGGGGACAGGGGGGTTGGGTCCAGCCCCAGCATTTT
once	TRBJ2-2	TRBV10-3	TRBD2	CAIRGLAGVDTGELFF	TGTGCCATCAGGGGACTAGCGGGAGTGGACACCGGGGAGCTGTTTTTT
NA	TRBJ2-7	TRBV25-1	TRBD1	CASRGTGVYEQYF	TGTGCCAGCAGAGGGACAGGGGTCTACGAGCAGTACTTC
NA	TRBJ1-1	TRBV9	NA	CASSPRGGSLGTEAFF	TGTGCCAGCAGCCCCCGGGGAGGGTCCCTGGGCACTGAAGCTTTCTTT
NA	TRBJ2-3	TRBV2	TRBD1	CARRDRGILGEDTQYF	TGTGCCAGACGGGACAGGGGAATTTTAGGGGAAGATACGCAGTATTTT
once	TRBJ1-2	TRBV7-9	NA	CASSLADSSYGYTF	TGTGCCAGCAGCTTAGCGGACAGTTCTTATGGCTACACCTTC
NA	TRBJ1-1	TRBV6-5	NA	CASAPSGGGPTAFF	TGTGCCAGCGCACCAAGCGGCGGGGGGCCTACAGCTTTCTTT
NA	TRBJ2-7	TRBV9	NA	CASSVGASYEQYF	TGTGCCAGCAGCGTGGGGGCCTCCTACGAGCAGTACTTC
NA	TRBJ2-3	TRBV5-6	NA	CASRPGVADTQYF	TGTGCCAGCAGACCGGGGGTAGCGGATACGCAGTATTTT
NA	TRBJ1-1	TRBV30	TRBD1	CAWGQGITEAFF	TGTGCCTGGGGACAGGGTATCACTGAAGCTTTCTTT
few	TRBJ2-1	TRBV18	NA	CASSPPLGSGSYNEQFF	TGTGCCAGCTCACCACCCCTTGGGTCGGGCTCCTACAATGAGCAGTTCTTC
NA	TRBJ1-2	TRBV7-9	NA	CVSSLVATNYGYTF	TGTGTCAGCAGCTTAGTAGCTACTAACTATGGCTACACCTTC
once	TRBJ1-3	TRBV7-2	TRBD1	CASSPWTGFGNTIYF	TGTGCCAGCAGCCCTTGGACAGGATTTGGAAACACCATATATTTT
NA	TRBJ1-6	TRBV6-5	NA	CATSEWDSDSPLHF	TGTGCCACGTCGGAGTGGGACTCAGATTCACCCCTCCACTTT
NA	TRBJ2-7	TRBV5-1	TRBD1	CASSSGQGSSYEQYF	TGCGCCAGCAGCTCTGGACAGGGTAGTTCCTACGAGCAGTACTTC
few	TRBJ1-3	TRBV15	NA	CATSRARSVGSGNTIYF	TGTGCCACCAGCAGAGCAAGAAGTGTCGGTTCTGGAAACACCATATATTTT
NA	TRBJ1-1	TRBV4-2	NA	CASSRQAREVTEAFF	TGTGCCAGCAGCCGACAGGCTAGGGAAGTGACTGAAGCTTTCTTT
few	TRBJ1-4	TRBV30	NA	CAGTSLNEKLFF	TGTGCGGGGACAAGCCTTAATGAAAAACTGTTTTTT
NA	TRBJ1-1	TRBV7-9	TRBD1	CASSPGGQGATEAFF	TGTGCCAGCAGCCCCGGGGGACAGGGGGCCACTGAAGCTTTCTTT
NA	TRBJ2-5	TRBV11-2	TRBD1	CASSLAGQGEETQYF	TGTGCCAGCAGCTTAGCGGGACAGGGGGAAGAGACCCAGTACTTC
NA	TRBJ2-5	TRBV15	NA	CATSKRRGAGVETQYF	TGTGCCACCAGCAAGAGAAGGGGGGCGGGAGTTGAGACCCAGTACTTC
NA	TRBJ1-2	TRBV7-2	NA	CASSLAAGYGYTF	TGTGCCAGCAGCTTGGCAGCGGGGTATGGCTACACCTTC